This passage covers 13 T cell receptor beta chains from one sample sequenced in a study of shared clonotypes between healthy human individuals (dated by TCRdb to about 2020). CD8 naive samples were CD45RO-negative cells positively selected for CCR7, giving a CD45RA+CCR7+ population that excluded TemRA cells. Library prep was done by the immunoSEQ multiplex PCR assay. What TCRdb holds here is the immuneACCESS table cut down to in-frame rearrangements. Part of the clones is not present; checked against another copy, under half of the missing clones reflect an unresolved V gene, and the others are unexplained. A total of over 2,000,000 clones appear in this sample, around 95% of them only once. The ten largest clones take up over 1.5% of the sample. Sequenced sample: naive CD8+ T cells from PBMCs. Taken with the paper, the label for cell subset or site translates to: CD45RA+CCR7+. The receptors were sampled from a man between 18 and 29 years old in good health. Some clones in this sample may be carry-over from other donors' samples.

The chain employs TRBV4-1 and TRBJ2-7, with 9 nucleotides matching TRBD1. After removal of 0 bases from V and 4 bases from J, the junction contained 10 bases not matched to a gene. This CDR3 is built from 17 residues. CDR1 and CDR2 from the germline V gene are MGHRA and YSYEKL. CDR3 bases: TGCGCCAGCAGCCAAGACGCGACAGGGGGACCTTCGTACGAGCAGTACTTC. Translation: CASSQDATGGPSYEQYF.

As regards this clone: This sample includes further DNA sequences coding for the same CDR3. The CDR3 spells CASSPPGISTDTQYF. DNA for the CDR3: TGTGCCAGCAGCCCCCCGGGTATAAGCACAGATACGCAGTATTTT. The rearrangement joins TRBV7-9 to TRBJ2-3; D remains unclear. Trimming shortened V by 5 bases and J by 0 bases, and 12 bases separated the two germline ends. CDR3 length: 15 residues. From germline, CDR1 is SEHNR and CDR2 FQNEAQ (reference sequence).

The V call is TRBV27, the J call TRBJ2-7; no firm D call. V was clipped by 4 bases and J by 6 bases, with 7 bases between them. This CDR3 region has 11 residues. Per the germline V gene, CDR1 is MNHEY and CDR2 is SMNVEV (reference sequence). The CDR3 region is CASSSPREQYF. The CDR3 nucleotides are TGTGCCAGCAGTTCCCCCCGCGAGCAGTACTTC.

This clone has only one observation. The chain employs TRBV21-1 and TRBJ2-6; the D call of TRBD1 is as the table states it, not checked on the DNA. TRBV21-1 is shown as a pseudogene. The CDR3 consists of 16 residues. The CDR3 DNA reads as TGTGCCAGCGCCCCATTTCAGGGTCATGGGGCCAACGTCCTGACTTTC. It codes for CASAPFQGHGANVLTF.

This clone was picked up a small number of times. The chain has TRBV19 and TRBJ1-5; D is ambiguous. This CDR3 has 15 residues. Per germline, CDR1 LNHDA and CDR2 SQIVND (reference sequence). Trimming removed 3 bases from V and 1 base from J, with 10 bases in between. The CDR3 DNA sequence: TGTGCCAGTAGTATCGGGTTCAAGAGCAATCAGCCCCAGCATTTT. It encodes CASSIGFKSNQPQHF.

The CDR3 here is CASSSEQWQFF. The CDR3 DNA is TGTGCCAGCAGCTCCGAACAGTGGCAGTTCTTC. This sequence joins TRBV7-7 and TRBJ2-1, with no clear D. The V gene lost 4 bases and the J gene lost 12 bases, with 10 bases spanning the gap. This CDR3 comprises 11 residues. Germline V CDR1 and CDR2: SSHAT, FNYEAQ (reference sequence). Full variable domain (remainder filled in from reference TRBV7-7 and TRBJ2-1): GAGVSQSPRYKVTKRGQDVTLRCDPISSHATLYWYQQALGQGPEFLTYFNYEAQPDKSGLPSDRFSAERPEGSISTLTIQRTEQRDSAMYRCASSSEQWQFFGPGTRLTVL.

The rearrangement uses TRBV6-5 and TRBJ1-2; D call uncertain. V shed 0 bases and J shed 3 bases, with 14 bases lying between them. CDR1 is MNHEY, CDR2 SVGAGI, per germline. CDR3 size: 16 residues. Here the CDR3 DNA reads TGTGCCAGCAGTTACTCAAGAGTACGGGAGGACTATGGCTACACCTTC. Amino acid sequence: CASSYSRVREDYGYTF.

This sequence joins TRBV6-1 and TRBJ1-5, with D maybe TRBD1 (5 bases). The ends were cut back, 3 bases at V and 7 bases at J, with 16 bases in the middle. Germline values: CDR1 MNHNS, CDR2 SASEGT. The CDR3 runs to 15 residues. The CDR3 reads CASSDSGNAWQPQHF. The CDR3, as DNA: TGTGCCAGCAGTGATTCAGGGAATGCCTGGCAGCCCCAGCATTTT.

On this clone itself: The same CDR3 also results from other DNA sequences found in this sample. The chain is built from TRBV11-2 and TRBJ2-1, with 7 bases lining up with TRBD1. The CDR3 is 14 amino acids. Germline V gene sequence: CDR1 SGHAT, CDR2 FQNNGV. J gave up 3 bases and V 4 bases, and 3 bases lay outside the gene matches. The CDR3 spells CASSSRDSYNEQFF. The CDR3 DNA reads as TGTGCCAGCAGCTCCCGGGACAGCTACAATGAGCAGTTCTTC.

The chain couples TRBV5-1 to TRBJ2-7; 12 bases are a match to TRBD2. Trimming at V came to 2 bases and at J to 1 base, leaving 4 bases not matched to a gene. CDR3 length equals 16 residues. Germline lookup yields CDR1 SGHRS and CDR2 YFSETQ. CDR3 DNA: TGCGCCAGCAGCTTCCTAGCGGGAGGGTCTTCCTACGAGCAGTACTTC. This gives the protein CASSFLAGGSSYEQYF.

CDR3 in amino acids: CSVPTAPYQPQHF. The CDR3 coding sequence is TGCAGCGTCCCCACAGCCCCCTATCAGCCCCAGCATTTT. J is TRBJ1-5 and V is TRBV29-1; D gene uncertain. Trimming shortened V by 6 bases and J by 5 bases, and 14 bases separated the two germline ends. The CDR3 totals 13 residues. Germline CDR1 SQVTM, CDR2 ANQGSEA.

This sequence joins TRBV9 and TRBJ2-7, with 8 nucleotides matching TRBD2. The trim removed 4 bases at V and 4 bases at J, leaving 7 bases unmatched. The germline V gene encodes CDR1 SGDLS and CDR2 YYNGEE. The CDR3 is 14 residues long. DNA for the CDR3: TGTGCCAGCAGCCCTCGGGGGGGCAGTTACGAGCAGTACTTC. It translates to CASSPRGGSYEQYF.

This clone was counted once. This CDR3 reads CASSHLIVTHSNYGYTF. CDR3 nucleotides: TGTGCCAGCAGCCACCTAATCGTGACACATTCTAACTATGGCTACACCTTC. This chain joins TRBV7-9 and TRBJ1-2; D gene uncertain. In germline, CDR1 is SEHNR, CDR2 FQNEAQ (reference sequence). The CDR3 contains 17 residues. V lost 5 bases and J lost 0, with 19 bases in between.